This T cell receptor (beta chain) was sequenced for a study of cytomegalovirus exposure and HLA in healthy donors (dated by TCRdb to about 2017). In the study overall: According to an earlier analysis of a few hundred of the donors, 200 million or so T cells yielded approximately 120 million unique TCR beta sequences and approximately 280 Gb of sequence data. Besides the first cohort of around 670 subjects, a separate validation cohort made up of 120 different subjects was used. Donor age, sex, ethnicity and CMV serostatus were collected together with the repertoire data. In a later analysis, previously published TCR beta repertoires from about 670 donors were re-analyzed and high-resolution HLA genotyping was added so that TCR occurrence patterns could be studied. About 300 gigabases of sequencing data and 80 million or so unique TCR sequences were included in an early release covering 550 to 650 HLA-typed donors. HLA typing covered class I and class II loci at four-digit resolution. Rather than drawing on any new phenotypic data, the later analysis identified candidate immune exposures from TCR beta sequences and the way those sequences occurred across donors. The study used immunosequencing to profile the T cell repertoires of under 700 subjects and linked those repertoires to cytomegalovirus serostatus. The number of donors typed differed by locus, with 629-630 for A, B, C, DRB1 and DQB1, 522 for DQA1, some 570 for DPA1, and 450 to 480 for DPB1. All discovery cohort repertoires had been generated on a single sequencing platform. Several DR-DQ haplotypes were handled as single units for association and clustering because linkage in the cohort was strong. The study aimed to test whether cataloging public T cell receptors could reveal signatures of past pathogen exposure. Across approximately 400 genotyped donors of the cohort, an average of roughly 250,000 unique TCR beta nucleotide sequences per donor were sequenced, and roughly a sixth of those sequences were non-productive. A later genetic analysis took genome-wide SNP genotypes for about 55% of the 666 donors and used that subset as a discovery cohort. Of the roughly 400 genotyped donors, over 65% fell in the genetic ancestry cluster associated with self-reported Caucasian donors. In an earlier analysis of a few hundred of the donors, high-throughput TCR beta sequencing was used to judge whether each TCR beta V gene segment behaved as functional or pseudogenic. To predict cytomegalovirus infection status, the study combined high-throughput TCR immunosequencing, statistical association of individual TCRs with disease status, and machine learning. What the research found in general, with its limitations: A total of fewer than 200 TCR beta chains were listed by the study as associated with cytomegalovirus. The cohort was sequenced for TCR beta chains only, and without alpha or paired-chain data the features that could be detected were limited. The classifier was reported to diagnose cytomegalovirus status with high specificity and sensitivity in both the original cohort and the validation cohort. The authors suggested that the approach could potentially be extended to other disease states and immunological phenotypes. A further reported finding was that TCR beta sequences accurately predicted the HLA-A and HLA-B alleles for most subjects in the first cohort. A later genetic analysis reported fewer N-insertions in productive TCRs among donors in an Asian-associated ancestry cluster than the roughly 620-donor mean. In an earlier analysis of 587 of the donors, most TCR beta V segments were observed in productive rearrangements about 87% or about 30% of the time, broadly matching IMGT annotations. The sequencing pipeline was judged likely to have produced a cluster of highly shared sequence variants as a technical artifact. Immune exposure information for the cohort was limited to CMV serostatus. In a later analysis, TCR association rates were found to vary across HLA loci, with the most associated TCRs seen for DRB1 alleles and the fewest for HLA-C alleles. Assigning TCR associations to individual alleles was difficult when HLA alleles, especially DR and DQ, strongly co-occurred. In a later analysis, HLA-associated TCR beta chains were found to be more clonally expanded and to have lower generation probabilities than equally common non-associated chains. In a later analysis, 15,000 to 20,000 TCR beta sequences were associated with specific HLA alleles at a false discovery rate of 0.05. HLA typing was unavailable for some donors at each locus, so association tests used only the typed subset. Linkage disequilibrium might explain the correlated functional status among segregating V segments, but an unknown experimental factor could not be excluded. Because the 87-base-pair reads could not distinguish some IMGT-functional V segments, including TRBV6-2 and TRBV6-3, those segments were excluded. In a later analysis, most CMV-associated TCR beta chains were found to appear HLA-restricted, with HLA associations seemingly driven largely by CMV exposure. Presence/absence analyses assumed roughly uniform sequencing depth across donors, an assumption that may not hold. A few of the identified cytomegalovirus-associated TCR beta chains were confirmed in vitro to be specific for cytomegalovirus antigens. Because counts were too low, 15 to 20 rarely observed V segments, including chromosome 9 orphons, were excluded from the earlier analysis of several hundred of the donors. Several of the top co-occurrence clusters appeared to be linked to parvovirus B19, influenza, CMV and Epstein-Barr virus, according to a later analysis. Across donors, most TCR sequences were observed very rarely, whereas some public TCRs were present in many individuals. A later genetic analysis associated a missense DCLRE1C variant with V-gene and J-gene trimming of TCR beta chains, and an independent cohort replicated the association.

To prepare the library, the immunoSEQ multiplex PCR assay was applied. A mixture of 60 forward primers for TCR Vbeta segments and 13 reverse primers for TCR Jbeta segments was used in the multiplex PCR. A multiplex PCR assay on genomic DNA amplified the CDR3 region of rearranged TCR beta genes. On the Illumina HiSeq System, the amplified TCR beta libraries were sequenced as 87-base-pair reads. As for the original processing: A later analysis counted approximately 74 million unique TCR beta chains across the approximately 700 repertoires, and some 11 million of these chains were shared by at least two donors. Raw reads were error-corrected and collapsed into unique sequences by a nearest-neighbor algorithm in which closely related sequences were merged to remove PCR and sequencing errors. V, D and J gene segments were assigned by aligning CDR3 sequences to IMGT reference sequences. For a sequence to be retained, at least a six-nucleotide match to both a V gene segment and a J gene segment was required. Rearrangements were called productive when the CDR3 lacked stop codons and stayed in frame with V and J; all others were non-productive. Following IMGT convention, CDR3 was defined as the stretch from the second conserved V-encoded cysteine to the conserved J-encoded phenylalanine. In an earlier analysis of 550 to 650 of the donors, sequences lacking an unambiguous match to a single V gene segment were excluded. An earlier analysis of a few hundred of the donors classified V segments as functional when productive rearrangements were above 56.7% and as segregating when the standard deviation between donors was above 5%. A statistical classification framework was built to diagnose cytomegalovirus status from the catalog of TCR beta chain sequences. In a later analysis, V and J genes were assigned by comparing TCR nucleotide sequences against IMGT/GENE-DB human TR gene sequences. The TCRdist pipeline was used in a later analysis to assign CDR3 sequences and most-parsimonious VDJ recombination scenarios. In a later analysis, each TCR beta chain was defined by its CDR3 amino acid sequence together with its V-gene family, and reads without a unique V-gene family were excluded. To address suspected cross-contamination and a sequencing artifact, a later analysis removed under 600 highly shared, low-generation-probability nucleotide sequences. A later analysis calculated a clonal expansion index for each public chain from normalized within-repertoire ranks of inferred template counts. In a later analysis, generation probabilities were computed with a VDJ recombination model fitted to out-of-frame rearrangements, and the resulting probabilities were checked against IGoR. A later analysis scored TCR-TCR, TCR-HLA and TCR-CMV co-occurrence with hypergeometric tests, applying a repertoire-size bias correction to TCR pairs. False discovery rates were estimated in a later analysis by permuting HLA or CMV assignments 20 times. In a later analysis, co-occurring TCRs were grouped using DBSCAN, with TCRdist sequence similarity added in when clustering inside HLA-allele-positive subsets. Repertoires with fewer than 30,000 or more than 120,000 public chains were left out of co-occurrence clustering, as were about 5 repertoires with anomalous nucleotide sharing. Entries here come from immuneACCESS through TCRdb and include only in-frame sequences with V and J called. Some clones fail to appear in such tables; in the studies checked, an unresolved V gene covers under half of the shortfall, and the cause of the remainder is unknown. V, J and clone size are those of that table, while D and trimming were read from the DNA. A total of 150,000 to 200,000 clones appear in this sample, roughly 80% of them only once. The top ten constitute around 15% of the sample.

The cohort comprised under 700 healthy bone marrow donors. Cohort members were all nominally healthy when sampled, although unrecorded immune exposures were likely present. The donor was CMV seronegative and was included in the group of a few hundred seronegative cohort members. A peripheral blood sample was provided by each donor, and peripheral blood mononuclear cells were used for TCR beta sequencing. The Qiagen DNeasy Blood Extraction Kit was used to extract genomic DNA from the blood cell samples. Notes on this clone: Its cognate antigen has yet to be identified. No much larger clone exists at a distance of one base, and base qualities are not known.

Per the germline V gene (reference sequence), LNHDA is the CDR1 and SQIVND is the CDR2. Inclusive of the bounding cysteine and phenylalanine, the CDR3 is 12 residues long. Of the read, only the CDR3 DNA is kept; its 36 bases are in frame from base 1. V is reduced by 5 bases and J by 13 bases, leaving a spacing of 15 bases between them. Sequenced material: PBMCs. The sequence came from a middle-aged woman in good health and CMV-seronegative. Rearrangement joined TRBV19 to TRBJ2-1; the D gene is perhaps TRBD1, from 5 matching bases. The CDR3 region: CASSGVRAAQFF. The sequence in DNA is TGTGCCAGTAGTGGAGTCAGGGCAGCCCAGTTCTTC.